This T cell receptor beta chain was identified during a study of human T cells and chemical hapten exposure. The overall study: Throughout the roughly 25-week study, diphenylcyclopropenone was applied weekly to the patients' scalps. Study-level findings and limits: With DPC sensitization, TCRs exceeding 1 in 1000 frequency showed no change. The study found that PT1 expanded TCR counts correlated positively with patch test score.

As to this clonotype: Its cognate antigen is unknown.

The sample's time point: patch test 3, about 24 weeks after DPC sensitization. Treatment in this sample: therapeutic diphenylcyclopropenone sensitization with weekly scalp DPC. TCRdb itself ran the RACE reads through MiXCR, one entry per CDR3 protein. The table records around 85,000 distinct CDR3 sequences, approximately 13% of them present only once. The starting material was whole blood, obtained in connection with sensitization to the hapten diphenylcyclopropenone (DPC). This receptor was obtained from a woman between 50 and 59 years old with alopecia areata. Some clones in this sample may be carry-over from other donors' samples.

The CDR3 DNA follows: TGTGCCAGCAGCTTCCAGGGACAGGGGGTTTCCGAGCAGTACTTC. Its translation is CASSFQGQGVSEQYF. The chain couples TRBV11-2 to TRBJ2-7; the match to TRBD1 covers 11 bases. With V trimmed by 3 bases and J by 6 bases, 7 bases remained unmatched. Looked up from germline, CDR1 is SGHAT and CDR2 is FQNNGV. CDR3 length: 15 residues.